This TCR beta chain is drawn from a study of cytomegalovirus exposure and HLA in healthy donors (dated by TCRdb to the late 2010s). Some background on the complete study: According to an earlier analysis of 550 to 700 of the donors, about 180 million T cells yielded 95 million to 140 million unique TCR beta sequences and around 280 Gb of sequence data. An early release that covered about 600 HLA-typed donors contained approximately 300 gigabases of sequencing data and tens of millions of unique TCR sequences. The genetic ancestry cluster associated with self-reported Caucasian donors included 81% of the 398 genotyped donors. The study aimed to test whether cataloging public T cell receptors could reveal signatures of past pathogen exposure. The T cell repertoires of about 700 subjects were profiled by immunosequencing and related to cytomegalovirus serostatus. Besides the first cohort of 666 subjects, a separate validation cohort made up of over 100 different subjects was used. The study combined high-throughput TCR immunosequencing, statistical association of individual TCRs with disease status, and machine learning to predict cytomegalovirus infection status. A later analysis re-analyzed previously published TCR beta repertoires from about 730 donors and added high-resolution HLA genotyping to study TCR occurrence patterns. In the later analysis, no new phenotypic data were used to find candidate immune exposures; instead, reliance was placed on TCR beta sequences and their occurrence across donors. In an earlier analysis of a few hundred of the donors, high-throughput TCR beta sequencing was used to judge whether each TCR beta V gene segment behaved as functional or pseudogenic. Donor age, sex, ethnicity and CMV serostatus were compiled alongside the repertoire data. A later genetic analysis took genome-wide SNP genotypes for about 60% of the roughly 670 donors and used that subset as a discovery cohort. Every discovery cohort repertoire had been produced on one sequencing platform. Both class I and class II loci were covered by HLA typing, at four-digit resolution. Typing coverage differed by locus: A, B, C, DRB1 and DQB1 were typed in about 629-640 donors, DQA1 in about 500, DPA1 in around 600, and DPB1 in roughly 470. Because of strong linkage in the cohort, a few DR-DQ haplotypes were treated as single units for association and clustering. On average, about 200,000 unique TCR beta nucleotide sequences were sequenced per donor among some 430 genotyped donors of the cohort, with about 19% of those sequences being non-productive. Overall study results and their limits: In a later analysis, HLA-associated TCR beta chains showed more clonal expansion and lower generation probabilities than non-associated chains that were equally common. In a later analysis, the rate of TCR association differed among HLA loci, with DRB1 alleles having the most associated TCRs and HLA-C alleles having the fewest. In an earlier analysis of some 540 of the donors, most TCR beta V segments appeared in productive rearrangements about 87% or about 30% of the time, broadly matching IMGT annotations. A later genetic analysis associated a missense DCLRE1C variant with V-gene and J-gene trimming of TCR beta chains, and an independent cohort replicated the association. Correlated functional status among segregating V segments might be attributable to linkage disequilibrium, but an unknown experimental factor could not be ruled out. The classifier was reported to diagnose cytomegalovirus status with high specificity and sensitivity in both the original and validation cohorts. Roughly uniform sequencing depth across donors was assumed in presence/absence analyses, although this assumption may not hold. When HLA alleles, especially DR and DQ, strongly co-occurred, TCR associations were difficult to assign to individual alleles. In a later genetic analysis, fewer N-insertions in productive TCRs were reported among donors in an Asian-associated ancestry cluster than the roughly 700-donor mean. A few of the identified cytomegalovirus-associated TCR beta chains were confirmed in vitro to be specific for cytomegalovirus antigens. The earlier analysis of nearly 600 of the donors excluded some 15 rarely observed V segments, including chromosome 9 orphons, because counts were too low. Some IMGT-functional V segments, including TRBV6-2 and TRBV6-3, could not be told apart with the 87-base-pair reads, so those segments were excluded. A further reported finding was that TCR beta sequences accurately predicted the HLA-A and HLA-B alleles for most subjects in the first cohort. According to a later analysis, most CMV-associated TCR beta chains appeared to be HLA-restricted, and the HLA associations seemed to be driven largely by CMV exposure. In this cohort, only TCR beta chains were sequenced, and detectable features were limited by the absence of alpha or paired-chain data. CMV serostatus was the only immune exposure information available for the cohort. According to a later analysis, parvovirus B19, influenza, CMV and Epstein-Barr virus appeared linked to several top co-occurrence clusters. Most TCR sequences were observed very rarely across donors, whereas some public TCRs were present in many individuals. A cluster of highly shared sequence variants was judged likely to represent a technical artifact of the sequencing pipeline. Because HLA typing was unavailable for some donors at each locus, only the typed subset was used in association tests. It was suggested by the authors that the approach could potentially be generalized to other disease states and immunological phenotypes. The study gave a list of under 200 TCR beta chains associated with cytomegalovirus. At a false discovery rate of 0.05, a later analysis linked about 17,000 TCR beta sequences to specific HLA alleles.

The cohort was made up of approximately 670 healthy bone marrow donors. At the time of sampling, every cohort member was nominally healthy, though immune exposures that went unrecorded were likely present. The donor tested CMV seropositive and was one of the 289 seropositive cohort members. Every donor gave a peripheral blood sample, and the peripheral blood mononuclear cells from that sample were used for TCR beta sequencing. Genomic DNA was extracted from the blood cell samples with the Qiagen DNeasy Blood Extraction Kit. A note on this clone: Its antigen is not yet known.

The CDR3 starts with the cysteine, ends with the phenylalanine, and has 15 residues. The read is trimmed to its CDR3 DNA, 45 bases read in frame from base 1. Trimming removed 6 bases from V and 2 bases from J; the gene matches leave 4 bases unexplained. CDR1 and CDR2 are read off the germline V gene as MRHNA and SNTAGT. Library prep was done by the immunoSEQ multiplex PCR assay. The multiplex PCR relied on a mix of 60 forward primers for TCR Vbeta segments and 13 reverse primers for TCR Jbeta segments. The CDR3 region of rearranged TCR beta genes was amplified from genomic DNA with a multiplex PCR assay. Amplified TCR beta libraries were sequenced as 87-base-pair reads on the Illumina HiSeq System. The paper's processing steps were these. In a later analysis, tens of millions of unique TCR beta chains were counted across the approximately 640 repertoires, and roughly 10 million of these chains were shared by at least two donors. To remove PCR and sequencing errors, raw reads were error-corrected and collapsed into unique sequences using a nearest-neighbor algorithm that merged closely related sequences. To assign V, D and J gene segments, CDR3 sequences were aligned to IMGT reference sequences. For a sequence to be retained, at least a six-nucleotide match to both a V gene segment and a J gene segment was required. Rearrangements were called productive when the CDR3 lacked stop codons and stayed in frame with V and J; all others were non-productive. Following IMGT convention, CDR3 was defined as the stretch from the second conserved V-encoded cysteine to the conserved J-encoded phenylalanine. The earlier analysis of about 500 of the donors excluded sequences that lacked an unambiguous match to a single V gene segment. In an earlier analysis of approximately 560 of the donors, a V segment was called functional when productive rearrangements were above 56.7%, and segregating when the standard deviation between donors exceeded 5%. To diagnose cytomegalovirus status from the catalog of TCR beta chain sequences, a statistical classification framework was built. A later analysis assigned V and J genes by comparing TCR nucleotide sequences with IMGT/GENE-DB human TR gene sequences. Using the TCRdist pipeline, a later analysis assigned CDR3 sequences along with most-parsimonious VDJ recombination scenarios. In a later analysis, every TCR beta chain was defined by the combination of its CDR3 amino acid sequence and its V-gene family, and reads without a unique V-gene family were dropped. To address suspected cross-contamination and a sequencing artifact, a later analysis removed a few hundred highly shared, low-generation-probability nucleotide sequences. In a later analysis, a clonal expansion index for each public chain was calculated from normalized within-repertoire ranks of inferred template counts. In a later analysis, generation probabilities were computed with a VDJ recombination model fitted to out-of-frame rearrangements, and the resulting probabilities were checked against IGoR. In a later analysis, hypergeometric tests were used to score TCR-TCR, TCR-HLA and TCR-CMV co-occurrence, with a repertoire-size bias correction applied to TCR pairs. A later analysis estimated false discovery rates by permuting HLA or CMV assignments 20 times. In a later analysis, co-occurring TCRs were grouped with DBSCAN, and TCRdist sequence similarity was added when clustering was performed within HLA-allele-positive subsets. Repertoires with fewer than 30,000 or more than 120,000 public chains, plus five repertoires with anomalous nucleotide sharing, were excluded from co-occurrence clustering. In its TCRdb copy, this immuneACCESS table keeps in-frame sequences only and misses some clones. Where compared with another copy, unresolved V genes explain less than half of these, and the others have no known cause. V and J calls and clone size are given by that table; D and trimming were obtained from the DNA. The record for this sample contains 100,000 to 150,000 clones. Roughly 1.7% of the sample belongs to the ten largest clones.

The sequence is built from TRBV6-4 and TRBJ2-3; TRBD2 lines up with 11 middle nucleotides. The sample consisted of PBMCs. This TCR derives from a woman in her forties in good health and CMV-seropositive. The CDR3 reads as follows: CASRPGLADTDTQYF. At the DNA level, the sequence is TGTGCCAGCAGGCCGGGACTAGCGGACACAGATACGCAGTATTTT.